Below, 25 T cell receptor beta chains from the same sample are listed, as sequenced in a study of blood T cell repertoires in COVID-19. Method: immunoSEQ multiplex PCR; TCRdb's copy keeps in-frame clones and lacks some. The data show 65,000 to 80,000 clones, with around four fifths seen just once and 12% held by the top ten. The sample comprised peripheral blood. These receptors came from a human donor in a cohort sampled during active COVID-19.

In this sample, this clone turned up many times. The chain employs TRBV5-6 and TRBJ1-2, with a possible D match to TRBD1 (5 bases). Trimming shortened V by 1 base and J by 3 bases, and 13 bases separated the two germline ends. The CDR3 runs to 15 residues. Per the germline V gene, CDR1 is SGHDT and CDR2 is YYEEEE. CDR3 nucleotide sequence: TGTGCCAGCAGCTTGCTTGCTACAGGTCACTATGGCTACACCTTC. Residues: CASSLLATGHYGYTF.

J is TRBJ1-1 and V is TRBV27; 8 nucleotides match TRBD1. Per germline, CDR1 MNHEY and CDR2 SMNVEV (reference sequence). The CDR3 covers 14 residues. J gave up 8 bases and V 3 bases, and 8 bases lay outside the gene matches. The CDR3 is CASSLRQGAYEAFF. The CDR3, as DNA: TGTGCCAGCAGTTTGAGGCAGGGGGCCTACGAAGCTTTCTTT.

The chain combines TRBV2 with TRBJ2-7; 9 bases fit TRBD1. CDR3 length: 16 amino acids. The V gene end was trimmed by 6 bases and the J gene end by 0 bases; junction bases not matched to a gene: 9. Germline CDR1 reads SNHLY; CDR2 reads FYNNEI. CDR3 amino acids: CASRDALGQGSYEQYF. In nucleotides, the CDR3 is TGTGCCAGCAGAGATGCCCTGGGACAGGGCTCCTACGAGCAGTACTTC.

This clone occurred a few times. This chain uses TRBV30 with TRBJ1-2, with D perhaps TRBD1 (5 bases). The CDR3 covers 12 residues. In germline, CDR1 is GTSNPN, CDR2 SVGIG (reference sequence). V lost 5 bases and J lost 3, with 10 bases in between. Here the CDR3 reads CAWGTDYYGYTF. In nucleotides, the CDR3 is TGTGCCTGGGGGACCGACTACTATGGCTACACCTTC.

The V and J genes are TRBV18 and TRBJ2-1, with 11 bases that match TRBD2. V shed 0 bases and J 3 bases; nucleotides not matched to a gene: 7. Germline CDR1 is KGHSH and CDR2 is LQKENI. The CDR3 contains 18 residues. This CDR3 reads CASSPPVGTSGLYNEQFF. CDR3 DNA sequence: TGTGCCAGCTCACCACCGGTCGGGACTAGCGGCCTCTACAATGAGCAGTTCTTC.

V usage is TRBV6-6 and J usage is TRBJ1-5; TRBD1 matches 9 bases. Germline lookup yields CDR1 MNHNY and CDR2 SVGAGI (reference sequence). The CDR3 runs 14 residues. After removal of 2 bases from V and 5 bases from J, the junction contained 1 base not matched to a gene. As DNA, the CDR3 is TGTGCCAGCAGTTACGGGACAGGGCATCAGCCCCAGCATTTT. This sequence encodes CASSYGTGHQPQHF.

This chain joins TRBV5-1 and TRBJ2-7, with a weak D call TRBD2 (6 bases). Per the germline V gene, CDR1 is SGHRS and CDR2 is YFSETQ. The CDR3 extends over 15 amino acids. Trimming cost V 4 bases and J 4 bases, with 18 bases left between them. The CDR3 DNA sequence: TGCGCCAGCAGCCGTGGGGGGACTGAGGGGTACGAGCAGTACTTC. This sequence encodes CASSRGGTEGYEQYF.

The rearrangement joins TRBV6-2 or TRBV6-3 to TRBJ1-6; TRBD1 aligns across 10 bases. The J segment lost 8 bases and the V segment lost 4 bases, leaving 8 bases of the junction unmatched. The CDR3 runs 16 residues. Germline loops: CDR1 MNHEY, CDR2 SVGEGT. CDR3 bases: TGTGCCAGCAGTTGGGAACCGGGACAGGGGCATTCACCCCTCCACTTT. It translates to CASSWEPGQGHSPLHF.

This clone came up a few times. V is TRBV7-9 and J is TRBJ1-5, with 8 nucleotides matching TRBD1. Germline values: CDR1 SEHNR, CDR2 FQNEAQ (reference sequence). The junction had 5 bases not matched to a gene; V was cut back by 5 bases and J by 5 bases. The CDR3 sequence is 14 residues long. The CDR3 DNA sequence: TGTGCCAGCAGCCCAGACAGGGGCGATCAGCCCCAGCATTTT. Translation: CASSPDRGDQPQHF.

The chain couples TRBV6-5 to TRBJ1-1; TRBD1 is a possible D gene (6 bases). Between the trimmed V and J ends, which lost 5 bases and 0 bases, there was a span of 13 bases. The germline CDR1 and CDR2 sequences are MNHEY and SVGAGI. The CDR3 length is 15 residues. CDR3 sequence reads: CASSPTGLMNTEAFF. The DNA of the CDR3 is TGTGCCAGCAGTCCGACAGGTCTCATGAACACTGAAGCTTTCTTT.

The gene calls are TRBV5-6 and TRBJ1-1; 9 bases are shared with TRBD1. The CDR3 spans 14 residues. The J segment lost 5 bases and the V segment lost 5 bases, leaving 7 bases of the junction unmatched. Germline V gene lookup returns CDR1 SGHDT and CDR2 YYEEEE. The CDR3 loop is CASSSDRGRTEAFF. As DNA, the CDR3 is TGTGCCAGCAGTTCAGACAGGGGGAGGACTGAAGCTTTCTTT.

This clone was detected only a few times. J is TRBJ2-3 and V is TRBV5-1, with TRBD2 matching 8 bases. The trim removed 3 bases at V and 5 bases at J, leaving 17 bases unmatched. This CDR3 has 18 amino acids. The germline gives CDR1 SGHRS, CDR2 YFSETQ. The CDR3 loop is CASSSTKFPGLEIDTQYF. CDR3 DNA sequence: TGCGCCAGCAGCTCGACAAAGTTTCCGGGACTAGAGATAGATACGCAGTATTTT.

V gene TRBV3-1 (or the pseudogene TRBV3-2) combines with J gene TRBJ1-4; 8 positions agree with TRBD1. Unmatched junction bases numbered 10, after V lost 1 base and J lost 6 bases. This CDR3 region has 17 residues. In germline, CDR1 is LGHDT, CDR2 YNNKEL (reference sequence). CDR3 loop: CASSQGYPTGGYEKLFF. The CDR3 DNA reads TGTGCCAGCAGCCAAGGCTACCCTACAGGGGGATATGAAAAACTGTTTTTT.

The rearrangement joins TRBV28 to TRBJ2-1; weak D call: TRBD2 (5 bases). The length of the CDR3 is 13 residues. In germline, CDR1 is MDHEN, CDR2 SYDVKM. With 5 bases removed from V and 5 bases from J, the gap between germline ends came to 10 bases. CDR3 sequence (DNA): TGTGCCAGCAGTCCCGGGATTCACAATGAGCAGTTCTTC. This translates into CASSPGIHNEQFF.

This rearrangement joins TRBV6-4 to TRBJ1-2; perhaps TRBD1 as D (6 bases). Between the trimmed V and J ends, which lost 3 bases and 3 bases, there was a span of 11 bases. Germline assignment: CDR1 MRHNA and CDR2 SNTAGT. The CDR3 loop spans 14 amino acids. The CDR3, as DNA: TGTGCCAGCAGTGAAAGGTACAGGGACTATGGCTACACCTTC. This translates into CASSERYRDYGYTF.

The J gene is TRBJ1-1, the V gene TRBV6-4; 8 bases map to TRBD1. The CDR3 runs 15 residues. V shed 6 bases, J shed 0 bases, and the junction held 6 bases outside the gene matches. Germline V gene data show CDR1 as MRHNA and CDR2 as SNTAGT. CDR3 nucleotides: TGTGCCAGCAGATACGACAGGGGAATGAACACTGAAGCTTTCTTT. It specifies CASRYDRGMNTEAFF.

The chain joins TRBV10-3 to TRBJ2-7, with 9 bases that match TRBD2. Looked up from germline, CDR1 is ENHRY and CDR2 is SYGVKD. Trimming at V came to 5 bases and at J to 3 bases, leaving 5 bases not matched to a gene. The CDR3 length is 14 residues. This CDR3 is CAISRTSASYEQYF. The CDR3, as DNA: TGTGCCATCAGTCGGACTAGCGCCAGCTACGAGCAGTACTTC.

The table lists this clone with a few counts. The CDR3 region has the DNA TGTGCCAGCAGCCAGACTAGCCGTGGTCGGCAGTACTTC. As protein: CASSQTSRGRQYF. The chain links TRBV3-1 (or the pseudogene TRBV3-2) to TRBJ2-7; TRBD2 matches 7 bases. Germline CDR1 is LGHDT and CDR2 is YNNKEL (reference sequence). The trim removed 3 bases at V and 9 bases at J, leaving 8 bases unmatched. This CDR3 contains 13 residues.

V usage is TRBV25-1 and J usage is TRBJ2-3, with 11 bases aligning to TRBD2. CDR1 MGHDK and CDR2 SYGVNS come from the germline V gene. The CDR3 extends over 15 amino acids. With 4 bases clipped from V and 2 bases from J, the junction kept 2 bases outside the gene matches. The CDR3 sequence is CASSVAGGLTDTQYF. The CDR3, as DNA: TGTGCCAGCAGTGTAGCGGGAGGGCTCACAGATACGCAGTATTTT.

V usage is TRBV27 and J usage is TRBJ1-6, with D tentatively TRBD1 (6 bases). Germline loops: CDR1 MNHEY, CDR2 SMNVEV (reference sequence). V was pared by 9 bases and J by 0 bases, with 9 bases between. CDR3 length equals 14 residues. CDR3 nucleotide sequence: TGTGCCAGGACAGGCTGCTCCTATAATTCACCCCTCCACTTT. The encoded protein is CARTGCSYNSPLHF.

V usage is TRBV5-6 and J usage is TRBJ2-3; 11 nucleotides line up with TRBD2. Germline CDR1 and CDR2: SGHDT and YYEEEE. There are 14 residues in the CDR3. V gave up 6 bases and J gave up 4 bases; unmatched junction bases: 4. The CDR3 sequence is CASTVAGGSDTQYF. The CDR3 nucleotides read TGTGCCAGCACGGTAGCGGGAGGGTCAGATACGCAGTATTTT.

The genes are TRBV3-1 (or the pseudogene TRBV3-2) and TRBJ2-4, with TRBD2 matching over 8 bases. The CDR3 covers 16 residues. Germline values: CDR1 LGHDT, CDR2 YNNKEL (reference sequence). Trimming removed 2 bases from V and 8 bases from J; junction bases left unmatched: 11. Here the CDR3 DNA reads TGTGCCAGCAGCCAATTATTAGCGGGGAGAAGAGACATTCAGTACTTC. Its protein is CASSQLLAGRRDIQYF.

This chain uses TRBV6-5 with TRBJ1-4, with 11 bases lining up with TRBD1. Germline V gene data show CDR1 as MNHEY and CDR2 as SVGAGI. With 5 bases clipped from V and 8 bases from J, the junction kept 4 bases outside the gene matches. The CDR3 length is 14 residues. CDR3 region: CASSPDRGQEKLFF. CDR3 nucleotide sequence: TGTGCCAGCAGTCCGGACAGGGGGCAGGAAAAACTGTTTTTT.

The CDR3 sequence: CASRRPTRGSNQPQHF. The CDR3 bases are TGTGCCAGCAGACGGCCCACGCGGGGAAGCAATCAGCCCCAGCATTTT. The genes are TRBV5-8 and TRBJ1-5; no reliable D call. This CDR3 has 16 residues. In germline, CDR1 is SGHTS, CDR2 YDEGEE. The ends were cut back, 5 bases at V and 1 base at J, with 16 bases in the middle.

The gene calls are TRBV7-9 and TRBJ1-3; 7 bases map to TRBD1. Germline CDR1 SEHNR, CDR2 FQNEAQ (reference sequence). CDR3 size: 15 residues. V trimming: 4 bases; J trimming: 5 bases; junction bases outside the gene matches: 8. The CDR3 nucleotides are TGTGCCAGCAGCTCGAAAATGGGACAGAGAAACACCATATATTTT. Residues: CASSSKMGQRNTIYF.